This passage covers 8 T cell receptor beta chains from one sample sequenced in a study of T cell changes during pregnancy in multiple sclerosis. Libraries were prepared by immunoSEQ multiplex PCR; TCRdb keeps only in-frame clonotypes and omits some of them. The data hold roughly 12,000 clones, with more than 75% observed a single time. Sample: CD8+ T cells from peripheral blood mononuclear cells, taken after pregnancy. The receptor source for this set is a female donor in good health, enrolled as a control in a pregnancy study.

The chain employs TRBV14 and TRBJ2-1, with TRBD2 identical over 8 bases. Germline V lookup: CDR1 SGHDN, CDR2 FVKESK. The V segment lost 4 bases and the J segment 1 base; nucleotides outside the gene matches: 6. This CDR3 contains 16 residues. The DNA of the CDR3 is TGTGCCAGCAGCCGCTTGGTAGCGGGGTCCTACAATGAGCAGTTCTTC. The encoded protein is CASSRLVAGSYNEQFF.

The chain joins TRBV7-2 to TRBJ2-7; D possibly corresponds to TRBD1 (6 bases). CDR3 length: 11 amino acids. Trimming took off 5 bases at V and 9 bases at J, with 11 bases between the two ends. CDR1 SGHTA and CDR2 FQGNSA come from the germline V gene. The CDR3 spells CASSPRGSQYF. As DNA, the CDR3 is TGTGCCAGCAGCCCTAGGGGGTCGCAGTACTTC.

The rearrangement uses TRBV11-3 and TRBJ2-3; D not resolved. Trimming removed 4 bases from V and 2 bases from J, with 7 bases in between. Germline V lookup: CDR1 SGHNT, CDR2 YENEEA. This CDR3 has 13 amino acids. The DNA of the CDR3 is TGTGCCAGCAGCTCCGTATACACAGATACGCAGTATTTT. Protein: CASSSVYTDTQYF.

V and J are TRBV19 and TRBJ1-4; D gene uncertain. The V gene lost 4 bases and the J gene lost 0 bases, with 3 bases spanning the gap. CDR3 length: 13 amino acids. Germline V gene lookup returns CDR1 LNHDA and CDR2 SQIVND (reference sequence). CDR3 amino acids: CASSTTTNEKLFF. The CDR3 coding sequence is TGTGCCAGTAGTACAACAACTAATGAAAAACTGTTTTTT.

A few counts support this clone. The CDR3 nucleotides are TGTGCCAGCAGTGAAGGCAGGGAAGTCACAGATACGCAGTATTTT. This sequence encodes CASSEGREVTDTQYF. This chain links TRBV6-4 with TRBJ2-3; maybe TRBD1 (5 bases). The V gene's germline CDR1 is MRHNA and CDR2 SNTAGT. The CDR3 spans 15 residues. V lost 3 bases, J lost 2 bases, and 12 bases lay in between.

This clone was counted a few times. The CDR3 DNA reads TGTGCCAGTCGGGTCGGCAATCAGCCCCAGCATTTT. This encodes CASRVGNQPQHF. The rearrangement joins TRBV19 to TRBJ1-5; D not resolved. This CDR3 region has 12 residues. From germline, CDR1 is LNHDA and CDR2 SQIVND (reference sequence). Trimming cost V 8 bases and J 2 bases, with 7 bases left between them.

The chain couples TRBV6-1 to TRBJ1-5; TRBD1 is a possible D gene (5 bases). Trimming stripped 0 bases from V and 6 bases from J, with 9 bases between. The CDR3 sequence is 14 residues long. The germline V gene encodes CDR1 MNHNS and CDR2 SASEGT. The CDR3 DNA reads TGTGCCAGCAGTGAAGCAGGGGAAGGTCAGCCCCAGCATTTT. Translation gives CASSEAGEGQPQHF.

This clone has a single count. This rearrangement joins TRBV5-1 to TRBJ2-7; 9 bases line up with TRBD2. The germline CDR1 and CDR2 sequences are SGHRS and YFSETQ. CDR3 size: 15 residues. The J segment lost 5 bases and the V segment lost 5 bases, leaving 11 bases of the junction unmatched. CDR3 nucleotides: TGCGCCAGCAGGACGCGATTAGCGGGAGTCCACGAGCAGTACTTC. Its protein is CASRTRLAGVHEQYF. The variable domain in full, completed from reference TRBV5-1 and TRBJ2-7, reads KAGVTQTPRYLIKTRGQQVTLSCSPISGHRSVSWYQQTPGQGLQFLFEYFSETQRNKGNFPGRFSGRQFSNSRSEMNVSTLELGDSALYLCASRTRLAGVHEQYFGPGTRLTVT.